This passage covers 17 T cell receptor beta chains from one sample sequenced in a study of Graves' ophthalmopathy and Graves' hyperthyroidism. TCR beta CDR3 amplification used RNA transcripts. The workflow started with a first-round RT-PCR run with HTBI primers and then moved on to a second-round multiplex PCR. TCRdb ran MiXCR on the multiplex PCR reads and lists one entry per CDR3 protein. The sample has about 240,000 distinct CDR3 sequences, 45% seen once. The sequencing sample was made of peripheral blood. The receptors originated from an adult man with Graves' ophthalmopathy.

This clonotype was counted a few times. The chain uses TRBV9 and TRBJ1-1, with D possibly TRBD1 on 6 matching bases. Trimming cost V 2 bases and J 4 bases, with 15 bases left between them. Germline loops: CDR1 SGDLS, CDR2 YYNGEE. The CDR3 has 15 amino acids. The CDR3 sequence is CASSVYQGLSTEAFF. The CDR3 nucleotides read TGTGCCAGCAGCGTTTATCAGGGGCTCTCCACTGAAGCTTTCTTT.

This chain links TRBV6-5 with TRBJ2-2; D ambiguous. Looked up from germline, CDR1 is MNHEY and CDR2 is SVGAGI. V lost 4 bases and J 6 bases, leaving 12 bases between the germline ends. The CDR3 is made up of 14 amino acids. CDR3 DNA sequence: TGTGCCAGCAGTTCTCCGACCATGCCCGGGGAGCTGTTTTTT. Its translation is CASSSPTMPGELFF.

The chain combines TRBV2 with TRBJ1-1, with TRBD1 as a possible D gene (5 bases). The CDR3 consists of 13 residues. V gave up 6 bases and J gave up 5 bases, with 13 bases separating them. CDR1 and CDR2 (germline): SNHLY, FYNNEI. The CDR3 is CASRQETWTEAFF. For the CDR3, the DNA is TGTGCCAGCAGACAGGAGACTTGGACTGAAGCTTTCTTT.

The chain links TRBV4-1 to TRBJ2-2; no firm D call. The V and J ends lost 1 base and 7 bases respectively, with 7 bases between them. CDR3 size: 13 residues. From germline, CDR1 is MGHRA and CDR2 YSYEKL. The CDR3 loop is CASSQVLSGELFF. The CDR3 DNA reads TGCGCCAGCAGCCAAGTATTGAGCGGGGAGCTGTTTTTT.

J is TRBJ1-2 and V is TRBV14, with D maybe TRBD1 (5 bases). Per the germline V gene, CDR1 is SGHDN and CDR2 is FVKESK. Trimming took off 1 base at V and 3 bases at J, with 9 bases between the two ends. The CDR3 length is 14 residues. The CDR3 loop is CASSQGGSYYGYTF. CDR3 nucleotides: TGTGCCAGCAGCCAAGGGGGCTCCTACTATGGCTACACCTTC.

The rearrangement uses TRBV4-1 and TRBJ2-6; D is perhaps TRBD2 (5 bases). Looked up from germline, CDR1 is MGHRA and CDR2 is YSYEKL. The CDR3 totals 15 residues. V lost 3 bases to trimming and J lost 3 bases, with 9 bases between them. The CDR3 DNA is TGCGCCAGCAGCCATGAGGGATATGGGGCCAACGTCCTGACTTTC. This gives the protein CASSHEGYGANVLTF.

This chain joins TRBV28 and TRBJ1-5; perhaps TRBD1 as D (6 bases). V lost 7 bases and J 15 bases, leaving 16 bases between the germline ends. The germline V gene has CDR1 MDHEN and CDR2 SYDVKM. This CDR3 region has 11 residues. The CDR3 sequence: CASNILGQPHF. The CDR3 DNA follows: TGTGCCAGCAATATATTAGGACAGCCGCATTTT.

The chain is built from TRBV12-3 or TRBV12-4 and TRBJ1-5; D is unresolved. The CDR3 totals 13 residues. Trimming pared 5 bases from V and 7 bases from J, leaving 12 bases between. The CDR3 region has the DNA TGTGCCAGCAGTGAACGAGAGGGCCAGCCCCAGCATTTT. It translates to CASSEREGQPQHF.

The chain links TRBV11-1 to TRBJ2-5, with TRBD2 matching 16 bases. The CDR3 sequence is 17 residues long. Germline lookup yields CDR1 SGHAT and CDR2 FQDESV (reference sequence). Losses at the gene ends were 4 bases for V and 5 bases for J; bases not matched to a gene: 7. CDR3 amino acids: CASSYGTSGGARETQYF. CDR3 DNA: TGTGCCAGCAGCTACGGGACTAGCGGGGGGGCCAGGGAGACCCAGTACTTC.

This clonotype showed up many times. The V and J genes are TRBV24-1 and TRBJ2-5; D gene ambiguous. The V end was cut by 4 bases, the J end by 2 bases, with 10 bases between. Per the germline V gene, CDR1 is KGHDR and CDR2 is SFDVKD. The CDR3 length is 14 residues. In DNA, the CDR3 is TGTGCCACCAGTGACCCCTCTGTGCAAGAGACCCAGTACTTC. Protein: CATSDPSVQETQYF.

This clonotype was counted at least ten times. The V and J genes are TRBV20-1 and TRBJ2-7; D may be TRBD2 (7 bases). From germline, CDR1 is DFQATT and CDR2 SNEGSKA (reference sequence). The CDR3 runs 11 residues. With 7 bases removed from V and 7 bases from J, the gap between germline ends came to 14 bases. The CDR3 nucleotides read TGCAGTGGTGCGGGGGCGGGAGAGCAGTACTTC. Translating gives CSGAGAGEQYF.

CDR3 DNA sequence: TGTGCCAGCACCGCGGGGACAGGGGGCGCTTCCTACGAGCAGTACTTC. It codes for CASTAGTGGASYEQYF. The chain has TRBV2 and TRBJ2-7; 12 bases match TRBD1. CDR3 size: 16 residues. The trim removed 7 bases at V and 1 base at J, leaving 8 bases unmatched. The germline CDR1 and CDR2 sequences are SNHLY and FYNNEI.

In this sample, this clonotype turned up a few times. The chain joins TRBV3-1 to TRBJ1-1; no clear D gene. The V gene's germline CDR1 is LGHDT and CDR2 YNNKEL (reference sequence). CDR3 length: 13 amino acids. V was shortened by 0 bases and J by 7 bases, with 9 bases between the two germline ends. The CDR3 reads CASSQDGLLEAFF. The CDR3, as DNA: TGTGCCAGCAGCCAAGACGGTCTGCTTGAAGCTTTCTTT.

The chain combines TRBV7-8 with TRBJ2-7; 8 nucleotides align to TRBD1. Germline CDR1 and CDR2: SGHVS and FQNEAQ. V was pared by 1 base and J by 3 bases, with 5 bases of the junction left unmatched. CDR3 length: 15 amino acids. The CDR3 DNA is TGTGCCAGCAGCTTAGATTGGACAGGGATCTACGAGCAGTACTTC. Translating it yields CASSLDWTGIYEQYF.

This clonotype was recorded a few times. The genes are TRBV15 and TRBJ1-1, with no clear D. This CDR3 is 16 amino acids long. The V and J ends lost 3 bases and 0 bases respectively, with 14 bases between them. The germline gives CDR1 LNHNV, CDR2 YYDKDF (reference sequence). CDR3 loop: CATSSLFSGMNTEAFF. The CDR3 DNA is TGTGCCACCAGCAGTTTGTTTTCAGGCATGAACACTGAAGCTTTCTTT.

This clonotype occurred a few times. For the CDR3, the DNA is TGTGCCAGCAGCCCTGAGATGAACACCGGGGAGCTGTTTTTT. This codes for CASSPEMNTGELFF. V is TRBV7-9 and J is TRBJ2-2; D ambiguous. The germline gives CDR1 SEHNR, CDR2 FQNEAQ (reference sequence). This CDR3 contains 14 residues. With 5 bases removed from V and 1 base from J, the gap between germline ends came to 8 bases.

This clonotype was picked up one time. The rearrangement links TRBV7-3 to TRBJ2-2, with a possible D match to TRBD2 (7 bases). V was trimmed by 2 bases and J by 0 bases, leaving 13 bases between them. This CDR3 spans 17 amino acids. Looked up from germline, CDR1 is SGHTA and CDR2 is FQGTGA. This CDR3 reads CASSLVGGAPNTGELFF. The CDR3 nucleotides are TGTGCCAGCAGCTTAGTAGGGGGGGCCCCGAACACCGGGGAGCTGTTTTTT.